The 8 T cell receptor beta chains below come from one sample, sequenced in a study of Ad26.COV2.S vaccination and SARS-CoV-2 variants. The treatment here: some 20 received Ad26.COV2.S at low or high dose, single or two shots; about 5 received placebo; per-sample allocation not given. Day 63 after the first vaccine or placebo injection was the time point for sampling. Sequenced by immunoSEQ multiplex PCR; TCRdb stores in-frame clones only, minus some. Seen here are roughly 400,000 clones, roughly 88% observed once, and the top ten hold roughly 4%. Source: peripheral blood, taken in a trial of Ad26.COV2.S vaccine versus placebo. These receptors came from a person aged 18-65 years who received the Ad26.COV2.S COVID-19 vaccine or a placebo.

V and J are TRBV7-9 and TRBJ2-7; D remains unclear. Germline lookup yields CDR1 SEHNR and CDR2 FQNEAQ (reference sequence). V lost 5 bases, J lost 3 bases, and 17 bases lay in between. This CDR3 contains 15 residues. This CDR3 reads CASSPGPTTRYEQYF. The DNA for the CDR3 is TGTGCCAGCAGCCCCGGACCTACTACCCGCTACGAGCAGTACTTC. Based on the CDR3 plus reference TRBV7-9 and TRBJ2-7, the full variable domain is DTGVSQNPRHKITKRGQNVTFRCDPISEHNRLYWYRQTLGQGPEFLTYFQNEAQLEKSRLLSDRFSAERPKGSFSTLEIQRTEQGDSAMYLCASSPGPTTRYEQYFGPGTRLTVT.

CDR3 in amino acids: CASSLANEKLFF. In DNA, the CDR3 is TGTGCCAGCAGTTTGGCAAATGAAAAACTGTTTTTT. The chain couples TRBV28 to TRBJ1-4; D unclear. With 3 bases removed from V and 5 bases from J, the gap between germline ends came to 4 bases. Germline CDR1 and CDR2: MDHEN and SYDVKM. This CDR3 is 12 amino acids long. Together with reference TRBV28 and TRBJ1-4, the CDR3 gives the full variable domain: DVKVTQSSRYLVKRTGEKVFLECVQDMDHENMFWYRQDPGLGLRLIYFSYDVKMKEKGDIPEGYSVSREKKERFSLILESASTNQTSMYLCASSLANEKLFFGSGTQLSVL.

J is TRBJ2-1 and V is TRBV10-3, with D possibly being TRBD1 (5 bases). The CDR3 extends over 16 amino acids. CDR1 ENHRY and CDR2 SYGVKD come from the germline V gene. Trimming stripped 0 bases from V and 6 bases from J, with 15 bases between. The CDR3 protein is CAISESTPGRGNEQFF. The CDR3, as DNA: TGTGCCATCAGTGAGTCGACGCCAGGTAGGGGCAATGAGCAGTTCTTC.

The chain employs TRBV9 and TRBJ2-5; D is ambiguous. Germline assignment: CDR1 SGDLS and CDR2 YYNGEE. The V end was cut by 4 bases, the J end by 6 bases, with 16 bases between. The CDR3 spans 14 residues. The CDR3 DNA reads as TGTGCCAGCAGCACTCATCTCGGGTTGAAGACCCAGTACTTC. Protein sequence: CASSTHLGLKTQYF.

This chain links TRBV9 with TRBJ2-3, with TRBD1 matching 7 bases. Germline lookup yields CDR1 SGDLS and CDR2 YYNGEE. J lost 3 bases, V lost 3 bases, and 10 bases had no gene match. CDR3 size: 16 residues. The CDR3 here is CASSARRGGATDTQYF. The CDR3 nucleotides read TGTGCCAGCAGCGCTCGACGAGGGGGCGCGACAGATACGCAGTATTTT.

This sequence joins TRBV10-3 and TRBJ2-5; TRBD2 aligns across 14 bases. In germline, CDR1 is ENHRY, CDR2 SYGVKD. The CDR3 covers 20 residues. V dropped 2 bases and J dropped 1; count of bases not matched to a gene: 12. The CDR3 reads CAISEPPGLAGVRGQETQYF. DNA of the CDR3: TGTGCCATCAGTGAGCCGCCGGGACTAGCGGGAGTTCGGGGCCAAGAGACCCAGTACTTC.

CDR3 protein: CASSARGAQETQYF. The CDR3 DNA reads as TGTGCCAGCAGTGCCAGGGGGGCGCAGGAGACCCAGTACTTC. This chain joins TRBV9 and TRBJ2-5; a weak D match, TRBD1 (7 bases). Germline CDR1 reads SGDLS; CDR2 reads YYNGEE. Trimming took off 5 bases at V and 5 bases at J, with 16 bases between the two ends. This CDR3 is 14 amino acids long.

V gene TRBV19 combines with J gene TRBJ2-2, with a weak D call TRBD2 (6 bases). The germline V gene has CDR1 LNHDA and CDR2 SQIVND (reference sequence). This CDR3 region has 16 residues. Trimming took off 4 bases at V and 2 bases at J, with 14 bases between the two ends. The chain's CDR3 is CASSTPGLANTGELFF. The CDR3, as DNA: TGTGCCAGTAGTACTCCGGGACTGGCAAACACCGGGGAGCTGTTTTTT.